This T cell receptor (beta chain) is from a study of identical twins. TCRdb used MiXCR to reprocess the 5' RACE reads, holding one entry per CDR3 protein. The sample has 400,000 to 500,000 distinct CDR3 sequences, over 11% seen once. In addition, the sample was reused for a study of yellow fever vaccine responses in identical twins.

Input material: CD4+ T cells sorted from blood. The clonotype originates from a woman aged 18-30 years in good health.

The CDR3 DNA reads TGTGCCAGCAGTTACTCGGGGGCAGGTACCAATGAGCAGTTCTTC. Its translation is CASSYSGAGTNEQFF. This chain joins TRBV6-2 or TRBV6-3 and TRBJ2-1; a possible D gene is TRBD1 (6 bases). Germline-derived CDR1 and CDR2 are MNHEY and SVGEGT. V dropped 0 bases and J dropped 6 bases, with 12 bases sitting between them. This CDR3 region has 15 residues.